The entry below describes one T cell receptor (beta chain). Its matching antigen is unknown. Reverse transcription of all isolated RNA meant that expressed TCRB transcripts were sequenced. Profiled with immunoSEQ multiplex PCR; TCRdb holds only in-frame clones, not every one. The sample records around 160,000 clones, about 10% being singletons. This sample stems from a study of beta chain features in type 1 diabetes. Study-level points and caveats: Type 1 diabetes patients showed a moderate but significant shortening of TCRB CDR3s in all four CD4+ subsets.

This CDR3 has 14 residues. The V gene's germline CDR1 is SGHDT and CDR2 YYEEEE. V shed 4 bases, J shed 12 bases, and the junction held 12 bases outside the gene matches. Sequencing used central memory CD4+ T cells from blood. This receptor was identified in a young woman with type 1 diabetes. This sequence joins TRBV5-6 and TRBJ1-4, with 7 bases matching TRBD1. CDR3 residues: CASSPTSFTGELFF. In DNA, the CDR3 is TGTGCCAGCAGCCCTACATCCTTCACAGGGGAACTGTTTTTT.